Only a few counts were recorded for the clone carrying this T cell receptor beta chain. The data were obtained in a study of T-cell memory formation after mild COVID-19. TCRdb independently ran MiXCR on the 5' RACE reads; one entry per CDR3 protein. Found here are around 470,000 distinct CDR3 sequences, approximately 20% of them singletons; the top ten hold 7.5% to 10%. Sequenced: PBMCs or a T cell subset sorted from them (not recorded which). This TCR derives from an adult woman who had mild COVID-19 (a few samples of this study predate the infection). Cell type and time point are not known.

CDR3 nucleotides: TGCGCCAGCAGCCAAGGGACTAGTAAAGAGACCCAGTACTTC. As protein: CASSQGTSKETQYF. V gene TRBV4-1 combines with J gene TRBJ2-5; TRBD2 matches 7 bases. The germline CDR1 and CDR2 sequences are MGHRA and YSYEKL. V trimming: 1 base; J trimming: 3 bases; junction bases outside the gene matches: 2. CDR3 length: 14 residues.